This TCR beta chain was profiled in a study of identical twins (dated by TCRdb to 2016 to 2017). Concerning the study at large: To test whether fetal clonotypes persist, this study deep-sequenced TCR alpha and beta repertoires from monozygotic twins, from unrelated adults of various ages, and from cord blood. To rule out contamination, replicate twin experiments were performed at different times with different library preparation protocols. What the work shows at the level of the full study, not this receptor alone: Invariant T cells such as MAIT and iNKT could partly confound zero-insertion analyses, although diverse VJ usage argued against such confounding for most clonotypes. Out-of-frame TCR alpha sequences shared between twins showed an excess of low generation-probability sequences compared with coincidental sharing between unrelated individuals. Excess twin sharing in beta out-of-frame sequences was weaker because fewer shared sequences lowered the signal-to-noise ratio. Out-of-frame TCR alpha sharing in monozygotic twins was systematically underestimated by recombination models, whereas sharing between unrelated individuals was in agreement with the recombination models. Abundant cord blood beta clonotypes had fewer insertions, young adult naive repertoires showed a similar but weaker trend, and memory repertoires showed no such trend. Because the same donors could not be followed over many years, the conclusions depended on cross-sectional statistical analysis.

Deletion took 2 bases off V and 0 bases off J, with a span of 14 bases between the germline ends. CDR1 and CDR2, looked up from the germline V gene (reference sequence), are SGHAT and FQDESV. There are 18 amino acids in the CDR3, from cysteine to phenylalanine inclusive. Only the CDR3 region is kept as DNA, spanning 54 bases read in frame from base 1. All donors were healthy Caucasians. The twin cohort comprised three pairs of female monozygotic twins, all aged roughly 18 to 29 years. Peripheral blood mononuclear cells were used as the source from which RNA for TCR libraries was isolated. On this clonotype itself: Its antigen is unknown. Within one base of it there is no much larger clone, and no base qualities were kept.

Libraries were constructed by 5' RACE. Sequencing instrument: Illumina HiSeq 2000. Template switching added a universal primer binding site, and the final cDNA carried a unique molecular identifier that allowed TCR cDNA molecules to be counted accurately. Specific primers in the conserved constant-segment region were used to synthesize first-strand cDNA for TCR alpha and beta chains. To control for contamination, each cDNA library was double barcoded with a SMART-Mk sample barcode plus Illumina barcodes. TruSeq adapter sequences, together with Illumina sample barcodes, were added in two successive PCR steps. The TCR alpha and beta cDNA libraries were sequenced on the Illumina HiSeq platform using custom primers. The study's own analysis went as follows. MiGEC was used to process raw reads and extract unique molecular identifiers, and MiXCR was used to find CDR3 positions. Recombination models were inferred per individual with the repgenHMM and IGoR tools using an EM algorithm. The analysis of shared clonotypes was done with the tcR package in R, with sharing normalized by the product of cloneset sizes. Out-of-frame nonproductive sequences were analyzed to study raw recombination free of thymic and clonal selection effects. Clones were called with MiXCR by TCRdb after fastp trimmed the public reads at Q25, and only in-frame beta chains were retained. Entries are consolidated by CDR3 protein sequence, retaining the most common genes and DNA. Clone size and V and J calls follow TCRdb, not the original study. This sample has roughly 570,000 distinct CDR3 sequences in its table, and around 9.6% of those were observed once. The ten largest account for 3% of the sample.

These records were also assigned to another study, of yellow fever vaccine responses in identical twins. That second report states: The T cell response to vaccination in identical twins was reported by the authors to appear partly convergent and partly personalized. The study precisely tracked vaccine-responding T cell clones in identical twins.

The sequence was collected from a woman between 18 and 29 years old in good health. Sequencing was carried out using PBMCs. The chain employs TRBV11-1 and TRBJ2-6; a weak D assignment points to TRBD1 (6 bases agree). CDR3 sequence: CASSLTTRGFSGANVLTF. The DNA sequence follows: TGTGCCAGCAGCTTAACAACCAGGGGATTCTCTGGGGCCAACGTCCTGACTTTC.